The clone carrying this T cell receptor (beta chain) came up many times. No antigen is known for it. These data originate in a study of spatial heterogeneity in lung cancer. Looking at the study overall: The follow-up PBMC samples were sequenced whenever they were available. The median time to follow-up was approximately 23 months after resection. Among detected sequences, beta-chain ones consistently exceeded alpha-chain ones in number. Notes on the study in general: Ubiquitous, expanded tumor-derived TCRs were more frequently observed in blood at resection than at follow-up.

Sample time point: blood at routine non-recurrence follow-up after resection. Whole RNA from tumor, nontumor lung or frozen PBMC was sequenced unsorted. MiXCR, applied by TCRdb to the 5' RACE reads, yields one record per CDR3 protein. The sample holds some 54,000 distinct CDR3 sequences; around 7% are singletons and the top ten take over 30%. Trimming took off 0 bases at V and 0 bases at J, with 9 bases between the two ends. The CDR3 is 15 amino acids. Per germline, CDR1 SGHKS and CDR2 YYEKEE (reference sequence). The sequence was obtained from a female donor with early-stage non-small cell lung cancer. This chain links TRBV5-5 with TRBJ1-1; D unclear. The sequences come from PBMCs, collected at follow-up. The CDR3 spells CASSLAPEVNTEAFF. As DNA, the CDR3 is TGTGCCAGCAGCTTGGCACCCGAGGTGAACACTGAAGCTTTCTTT.